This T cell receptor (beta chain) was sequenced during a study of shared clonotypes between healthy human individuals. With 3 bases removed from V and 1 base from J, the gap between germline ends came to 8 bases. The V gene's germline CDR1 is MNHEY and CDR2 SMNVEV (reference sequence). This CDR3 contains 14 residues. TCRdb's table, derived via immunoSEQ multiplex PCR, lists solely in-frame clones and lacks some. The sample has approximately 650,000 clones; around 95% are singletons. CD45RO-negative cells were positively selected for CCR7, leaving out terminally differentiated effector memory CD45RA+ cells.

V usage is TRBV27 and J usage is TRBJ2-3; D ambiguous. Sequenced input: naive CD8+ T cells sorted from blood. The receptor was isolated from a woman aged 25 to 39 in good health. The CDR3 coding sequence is TGTGCCAGCAGTTTTTCCGGAGGCACAGATACGCAGTATTTT. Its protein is CASSFSGGTDTQYF.